This T cell receptor (beta chain) was sequenced for a study of blood T cell repertoires in COVID-19. Study at large: The origin of the acute and convalescent COVID-19 samples was the United States, Italy and Spain. T cells, B-cell-depleted T cells, or PBMCs provided the cDNA or gDNA that served as material.

Some clones are missing from TCRdb's copy, which holds only in-frame ones; the method was immunoSEQ multiplex PCR. This table holds 120,000 to 150,000 clones, around 83% found once. Trimming pared 1 base from V and 7 bases from J, leaving 16 bases between. Germline assignment: CDR1 LGHNA and CDR2 YSLEER. The CDR3 covers 15 residues. The sample was peripheral blood. This TCR was recovered from a woman between 45 and 60 years old in a cohort sampled during active or convalescent COVID-19. This rearrangement joins TRBV4-3 to TRBJ1-2; maybe TRBD1 (5 bases). CDR3 DNA sequence: TGCGCCAGCAGCCAAGGGACACGAGAAGGCTCTGGCTACACCTTC. It codes for CASSQGTREGSGYTF.